This T cell receptor beta chain was recorded in a study of circulating tumor DNA in untreated peripheral T-cell lymphoma. Clones were read by immunoSEQ multiplex PCR, and TCRdb kept only the in-frame ones, dropping some. The sample carries fewer than 11,000 clones, roughly 80% recorded once. With V trimmed by 4 bases and J by 6 bases, 5 bases remained unmatched. The CDR3 contains 15 residues. CDR1 is SGHNT, CDR2 YENEEA, per germline. This rearrangement joins TRBV11-3 to TRBJ2-2; the match to TRBD2 covers 10 bases. The sequence derives from a human donor with peripheral T-cell lymphoma. The sequenced sample consisted of tumor tissue. The CDR3 loop is CASSWSGGVAGELFF. CDR3 coding DNA: TGTGCCAGCAGCTGGAGCGGGGGGGTCGCCGGGGAGCTGTTTTTT.